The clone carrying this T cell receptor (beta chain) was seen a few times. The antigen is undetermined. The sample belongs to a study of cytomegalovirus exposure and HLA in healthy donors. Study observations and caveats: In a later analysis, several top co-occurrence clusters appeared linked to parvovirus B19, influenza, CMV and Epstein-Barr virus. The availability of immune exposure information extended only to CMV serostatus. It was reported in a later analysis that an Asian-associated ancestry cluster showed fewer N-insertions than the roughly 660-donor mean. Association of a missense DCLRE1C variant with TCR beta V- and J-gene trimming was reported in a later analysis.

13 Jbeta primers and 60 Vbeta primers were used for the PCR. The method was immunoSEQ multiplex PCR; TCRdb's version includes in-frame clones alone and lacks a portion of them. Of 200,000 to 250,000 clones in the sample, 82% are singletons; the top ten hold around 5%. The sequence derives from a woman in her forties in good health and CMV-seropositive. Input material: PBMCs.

CDR3 nucleotide sequence: TGTGCCAGAAGCTCCTGTGAGGGAAATGAAGCTTTCTTT. Protein product: CARSSCEGNEAFF. This chain uses TRBV5-3 with TRBJ1-1; D is unclear. TRBV5-3 is annotated as an ORF whose role is uncertain. This CDR3 has 13 residues. Trimming cost V 3 bases and J 7 bases, with 13 bases left between them.